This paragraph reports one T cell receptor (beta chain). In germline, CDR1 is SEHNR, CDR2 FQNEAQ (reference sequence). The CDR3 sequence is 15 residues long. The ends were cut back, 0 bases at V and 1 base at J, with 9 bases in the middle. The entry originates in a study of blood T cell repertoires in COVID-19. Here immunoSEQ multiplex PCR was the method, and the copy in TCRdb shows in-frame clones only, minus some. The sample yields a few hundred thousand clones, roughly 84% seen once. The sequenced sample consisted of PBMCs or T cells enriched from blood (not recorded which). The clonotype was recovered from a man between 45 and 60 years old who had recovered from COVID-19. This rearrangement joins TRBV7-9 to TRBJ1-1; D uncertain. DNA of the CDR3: TGTGCCAGCAGCTTAGCGTCGGGTGCGAACACTGAAGCTTTCTTT. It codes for CASSLASGANTEAFF.